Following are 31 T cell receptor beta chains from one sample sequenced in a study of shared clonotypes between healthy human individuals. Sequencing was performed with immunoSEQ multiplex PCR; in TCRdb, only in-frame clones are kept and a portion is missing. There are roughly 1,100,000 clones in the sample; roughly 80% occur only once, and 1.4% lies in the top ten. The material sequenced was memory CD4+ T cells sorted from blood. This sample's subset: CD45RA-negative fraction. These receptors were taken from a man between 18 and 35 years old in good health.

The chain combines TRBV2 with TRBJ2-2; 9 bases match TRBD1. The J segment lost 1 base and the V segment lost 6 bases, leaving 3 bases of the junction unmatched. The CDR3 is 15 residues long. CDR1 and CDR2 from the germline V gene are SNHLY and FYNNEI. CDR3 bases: TGTGCCAGCAGGAGGGGACAGGGGAACACCGGGGAGCTGTTTTTT. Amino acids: CASRRGQGNTGELFF.

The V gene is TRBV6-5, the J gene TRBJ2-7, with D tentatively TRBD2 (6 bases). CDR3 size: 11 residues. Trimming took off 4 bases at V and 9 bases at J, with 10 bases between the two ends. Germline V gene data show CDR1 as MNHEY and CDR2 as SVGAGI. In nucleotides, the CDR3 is TGTGCCAGCAGTTCGGGACTTATGCAGTACTTC. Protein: CASSSGLMQYF.

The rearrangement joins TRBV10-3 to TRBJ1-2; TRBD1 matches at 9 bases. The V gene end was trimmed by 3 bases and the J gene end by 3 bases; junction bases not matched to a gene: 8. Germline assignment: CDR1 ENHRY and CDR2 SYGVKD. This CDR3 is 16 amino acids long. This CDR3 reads CAISELLTGGDYGYTF. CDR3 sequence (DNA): TGTGCCATCAGTGAACTGTTAACAGGGGGCGACTATGGCTACACCTTC.

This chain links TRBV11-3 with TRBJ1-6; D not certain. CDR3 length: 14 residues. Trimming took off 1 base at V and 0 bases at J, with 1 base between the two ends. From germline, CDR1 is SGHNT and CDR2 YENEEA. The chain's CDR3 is CASSLGSYNSPLHF. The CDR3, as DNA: TGTGCCAGCAGCTTAGGCTCCTATAATTCACCCCTCCACTTT.

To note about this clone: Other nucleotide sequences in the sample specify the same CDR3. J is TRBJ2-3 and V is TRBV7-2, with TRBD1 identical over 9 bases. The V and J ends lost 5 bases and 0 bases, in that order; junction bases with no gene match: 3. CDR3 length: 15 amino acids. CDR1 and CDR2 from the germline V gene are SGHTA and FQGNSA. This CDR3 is CASSKDRGSTDTQYF. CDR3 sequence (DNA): TGTGCCAGCAGCAAGGACAGGGGAAGCACAGATACGCAGTATTTT.

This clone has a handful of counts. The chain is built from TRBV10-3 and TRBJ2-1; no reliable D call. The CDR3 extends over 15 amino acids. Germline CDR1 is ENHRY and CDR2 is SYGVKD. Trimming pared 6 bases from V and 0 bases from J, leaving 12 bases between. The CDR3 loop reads CAISQSLGSYNEQFF. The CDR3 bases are TGTGCCATCAGCCAGTCCTTGGGCTCCTACAATGAGCAGTTCTTC.

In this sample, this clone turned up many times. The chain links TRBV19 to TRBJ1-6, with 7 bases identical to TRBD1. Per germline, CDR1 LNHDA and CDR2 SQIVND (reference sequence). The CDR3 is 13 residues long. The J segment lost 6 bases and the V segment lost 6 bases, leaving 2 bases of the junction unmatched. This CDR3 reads CASRTGFNSPLHF. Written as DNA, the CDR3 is TGTGCCAGTAGGACAGGGTTTAATTCACCCCTCCACTTT.

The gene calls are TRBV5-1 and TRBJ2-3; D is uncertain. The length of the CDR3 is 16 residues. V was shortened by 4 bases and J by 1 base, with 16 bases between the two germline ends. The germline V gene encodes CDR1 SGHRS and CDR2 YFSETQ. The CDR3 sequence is CASSLALGGGTDTQYF. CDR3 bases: TGCGCCAGCAGCCTGGCCCTAGGCGGCGGCACAGATACGCAGTATTTT.

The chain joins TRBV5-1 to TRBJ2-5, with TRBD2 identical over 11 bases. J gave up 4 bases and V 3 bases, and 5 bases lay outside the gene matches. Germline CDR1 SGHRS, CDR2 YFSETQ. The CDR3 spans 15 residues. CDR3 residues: CASSWGLADPETQYF. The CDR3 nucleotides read TGCGCCAGCAGCTGGGGACTAGCGGATCCAGAGACCCAGTACTTC.

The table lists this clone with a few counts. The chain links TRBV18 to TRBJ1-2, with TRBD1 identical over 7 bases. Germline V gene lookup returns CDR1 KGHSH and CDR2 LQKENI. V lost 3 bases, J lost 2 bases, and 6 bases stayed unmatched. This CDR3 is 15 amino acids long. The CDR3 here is CASSPQAGQNYGYTF. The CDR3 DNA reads TGTGCCAGCTCACCCCAGGCGGGACAGAACTATGGCTACACCTTC.

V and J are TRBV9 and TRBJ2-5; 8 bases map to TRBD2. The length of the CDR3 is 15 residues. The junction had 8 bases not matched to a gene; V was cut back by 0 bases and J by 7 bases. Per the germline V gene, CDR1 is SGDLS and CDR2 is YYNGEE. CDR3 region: CASSVVEAGAVTQYF. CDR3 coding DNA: TGTGCCAGCAGCGTAGTGGAAGCGGGAGCGGTGACCCAGTACTTC. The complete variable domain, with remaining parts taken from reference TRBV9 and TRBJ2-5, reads DSGVTQTPKHLITATGQRVTLRCSPRSGDLSVYWYQQSLDQGLQFLIQYYNGEERAKGNILERFSAQQFPDLHSELNLSSLELGDSALYFCASSVVEAGAVTQYFGPGTRLLVL.

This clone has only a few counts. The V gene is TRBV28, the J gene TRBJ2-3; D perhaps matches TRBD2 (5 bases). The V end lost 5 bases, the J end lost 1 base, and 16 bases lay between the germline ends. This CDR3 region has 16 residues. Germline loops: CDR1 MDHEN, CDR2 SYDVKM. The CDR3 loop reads CASSPLGESGTDTQYF. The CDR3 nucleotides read TGTGCCAGCAGTCCTCTCGGGGAATCGGGCACAGATACGCAGTATTTT.

The chain's CDR3 is CASSPRDSHNEKLFF. The CDR3 nucleotides read TGTGCCAGCAGTCCTCGGGACAGCCATAATGAAAAACTGTTTTTT. V gene TRBV7-9 combines with J gene TRBJ1-4, with 7 nucleotides matching TRBD1. V lost 6 bases to trimming and J lost 4 bases; unmatched junction nucleotides: 8. Per the germline V gene, CDR1 is SEHNR and CDR2 is FQNEAQ (reference sequence). CDR3 length equals 15 residues.

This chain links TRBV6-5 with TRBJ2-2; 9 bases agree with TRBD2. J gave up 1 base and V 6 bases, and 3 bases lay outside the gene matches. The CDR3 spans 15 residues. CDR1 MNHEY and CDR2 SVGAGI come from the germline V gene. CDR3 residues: CASRDSGGNTGELFF. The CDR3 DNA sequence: TGTGCCAGCAGGGATAGCGGGGGGAACACCGGGGAGCTGTTTTTT.

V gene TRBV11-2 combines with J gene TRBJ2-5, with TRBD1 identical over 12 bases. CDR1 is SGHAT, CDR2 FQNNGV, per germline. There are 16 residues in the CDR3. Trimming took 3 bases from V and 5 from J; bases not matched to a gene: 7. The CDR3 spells CASSFRGQGAGETQYF. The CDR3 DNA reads TGTGCCAGCAGCTTCCGGGGACAGGGGGCTGGGGAGACCCAGTACTTC.

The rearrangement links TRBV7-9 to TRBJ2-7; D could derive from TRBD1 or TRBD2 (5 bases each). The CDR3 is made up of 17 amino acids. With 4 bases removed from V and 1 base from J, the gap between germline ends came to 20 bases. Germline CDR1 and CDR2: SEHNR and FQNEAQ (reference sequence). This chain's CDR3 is CASSSWGVLGKSYEQYF. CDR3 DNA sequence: TGTGCCAGCAGCTCATGGGGCGTACTCGGGAAGTCCTACGAGCAGTACTTC.

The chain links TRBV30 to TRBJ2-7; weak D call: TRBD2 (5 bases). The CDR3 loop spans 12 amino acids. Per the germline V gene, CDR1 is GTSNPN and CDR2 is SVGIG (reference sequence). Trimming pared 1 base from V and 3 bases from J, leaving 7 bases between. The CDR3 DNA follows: TGTGCCTGGAGTGGGGAGTACTACGAGCAGTACTTC. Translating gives CAWSGEYYEQYF.

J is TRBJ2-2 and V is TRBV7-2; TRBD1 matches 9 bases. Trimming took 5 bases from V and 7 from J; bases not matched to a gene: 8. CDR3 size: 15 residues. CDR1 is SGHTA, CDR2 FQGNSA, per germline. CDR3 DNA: TGTGCCAGCAGCCGTCAACAGGGGGCGAGCGGGGAGCTGTTTTTT. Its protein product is CASSRQQGASGELFF. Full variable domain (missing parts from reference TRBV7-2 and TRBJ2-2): GAGVSQSPSNKVTEKGKDVELRCDPISGHTALYWYRQSLGQGLEFLIYFQGNSAPDKSGLPSDRFSAERTGGSVSTLTIQRTQQEDSAVYLCASSRQQGASGELFFGEGSRLTVL.

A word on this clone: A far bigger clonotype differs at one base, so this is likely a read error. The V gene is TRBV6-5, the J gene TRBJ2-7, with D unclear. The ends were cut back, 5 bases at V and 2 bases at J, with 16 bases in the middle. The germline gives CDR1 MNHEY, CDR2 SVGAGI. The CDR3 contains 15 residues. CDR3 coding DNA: TGTGCCAGCAGTCTAGGCACAGCTATCACCTACGAGCAGTACTTC. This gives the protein CASSLGTAITYEQYF.

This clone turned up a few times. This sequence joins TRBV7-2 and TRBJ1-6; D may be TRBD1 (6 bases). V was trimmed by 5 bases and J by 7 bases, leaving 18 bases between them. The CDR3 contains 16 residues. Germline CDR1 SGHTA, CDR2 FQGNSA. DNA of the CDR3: TGTGCCAGCAGCCTAACCCCCCCGGGGGCCAATTCACCCCTCCACTTT. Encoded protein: CASSLTPPGANSPLHF. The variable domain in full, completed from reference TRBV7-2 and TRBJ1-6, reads GAGVSQSPSNKVTEKGKDVELRCDPISGHTALYWYRQSLGQGLEFLIYFQGNSAPDKSGLPSDRFSAERTGGSVSTLTIQRTQQEDSAVYLCASSLTPPGANSPLHFGNGTRLTVT.

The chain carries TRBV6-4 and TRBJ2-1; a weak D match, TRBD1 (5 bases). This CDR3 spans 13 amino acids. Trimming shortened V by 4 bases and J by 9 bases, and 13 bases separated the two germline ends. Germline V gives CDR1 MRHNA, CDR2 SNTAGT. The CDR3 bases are TGTGCCAGCAGTGTGGGTCCTCAGGGTGAGCAGTTCTTC. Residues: CASSVGPQGEQFF.

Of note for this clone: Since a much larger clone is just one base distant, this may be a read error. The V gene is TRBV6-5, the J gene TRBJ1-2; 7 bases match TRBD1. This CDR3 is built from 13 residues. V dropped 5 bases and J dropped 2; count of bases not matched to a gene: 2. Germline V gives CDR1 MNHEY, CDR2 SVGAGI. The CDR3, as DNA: TGTGCCAGCAGTCAACAGGGGAACTATGGCTACACCTTC. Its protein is CASSQQGNYGYTF.

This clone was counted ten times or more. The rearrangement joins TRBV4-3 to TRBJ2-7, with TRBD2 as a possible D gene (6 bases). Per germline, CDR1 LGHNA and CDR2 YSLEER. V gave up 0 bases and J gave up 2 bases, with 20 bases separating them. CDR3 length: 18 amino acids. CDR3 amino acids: CASSQDSQLSGVPYEQYF. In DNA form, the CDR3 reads TGCGCCAGCAGCCAAGATAGCCAACTCTCGGGGGTTCCCTACGAGCAGTACTTC.

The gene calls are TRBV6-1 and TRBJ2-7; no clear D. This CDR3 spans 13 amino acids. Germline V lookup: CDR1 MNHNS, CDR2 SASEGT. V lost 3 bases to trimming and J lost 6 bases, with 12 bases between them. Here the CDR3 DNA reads TGTGCCAGCAGTGATAACCAGGTGGGCGAGCAGTACTTC. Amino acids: CASSDNQVGEQYF.

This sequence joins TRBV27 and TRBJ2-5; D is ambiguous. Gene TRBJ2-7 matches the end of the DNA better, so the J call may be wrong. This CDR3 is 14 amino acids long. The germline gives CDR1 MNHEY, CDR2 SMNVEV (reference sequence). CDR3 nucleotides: TGTGCCAGCAGTCCTACCGGGCGTCACTACGAGCAGTACTTC. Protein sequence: CASSPTGRHYEQYF.

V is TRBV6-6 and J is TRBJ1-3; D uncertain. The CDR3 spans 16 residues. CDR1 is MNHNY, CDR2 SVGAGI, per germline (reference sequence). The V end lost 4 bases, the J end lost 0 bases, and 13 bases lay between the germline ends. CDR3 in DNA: TGTGCCAGCAGTTCTCCACCCGCGCTCTCTGGAAACACCATATATTTT. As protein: CASSSPPALSGNTIYF.

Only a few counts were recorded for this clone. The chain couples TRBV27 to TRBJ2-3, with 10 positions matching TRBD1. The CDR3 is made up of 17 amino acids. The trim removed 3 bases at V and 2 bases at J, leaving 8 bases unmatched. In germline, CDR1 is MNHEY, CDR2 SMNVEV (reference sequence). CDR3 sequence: CASSFTRTGGATDTQYF. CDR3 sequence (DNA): TGTGCCAGCAGTTTCACAAGGACAGGGGGTGCCACAGATACGCAGTATTTT.

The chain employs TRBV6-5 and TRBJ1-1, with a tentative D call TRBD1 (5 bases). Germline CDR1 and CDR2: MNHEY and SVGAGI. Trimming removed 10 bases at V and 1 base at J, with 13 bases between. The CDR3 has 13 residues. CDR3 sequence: CATRQSPNTEAFF. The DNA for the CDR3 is TGTGCCACCCGACAGAGTCCGAACACTGAAGCTTTCTTT.

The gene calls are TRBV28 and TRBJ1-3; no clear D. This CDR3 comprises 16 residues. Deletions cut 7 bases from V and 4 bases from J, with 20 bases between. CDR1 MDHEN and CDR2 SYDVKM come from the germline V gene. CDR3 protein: CASTKGGSAGGNTIYF. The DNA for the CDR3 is TGTGCCAGCACCAAGGGAGGGAGCGCTGGAGGAAACACCATATATTTT.

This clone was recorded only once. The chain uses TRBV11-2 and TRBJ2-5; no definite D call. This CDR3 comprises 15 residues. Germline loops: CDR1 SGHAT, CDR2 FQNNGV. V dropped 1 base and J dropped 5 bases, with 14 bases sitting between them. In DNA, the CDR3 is TGTGCCAGCAGCTTAGGTTCGTCTACCTGGGAGACCCAGTACTTC. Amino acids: CASSLGSSTWETQYF.

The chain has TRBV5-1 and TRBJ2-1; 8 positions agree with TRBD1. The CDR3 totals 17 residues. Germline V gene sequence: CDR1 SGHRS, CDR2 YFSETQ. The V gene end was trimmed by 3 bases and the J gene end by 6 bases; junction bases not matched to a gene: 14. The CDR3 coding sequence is TGCGCCAGCAGCTGGGGACAGGCCCACACATTGGGCAATGAGCAGTTCTTC. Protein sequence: CASSWGQAHTLGNEQFF.